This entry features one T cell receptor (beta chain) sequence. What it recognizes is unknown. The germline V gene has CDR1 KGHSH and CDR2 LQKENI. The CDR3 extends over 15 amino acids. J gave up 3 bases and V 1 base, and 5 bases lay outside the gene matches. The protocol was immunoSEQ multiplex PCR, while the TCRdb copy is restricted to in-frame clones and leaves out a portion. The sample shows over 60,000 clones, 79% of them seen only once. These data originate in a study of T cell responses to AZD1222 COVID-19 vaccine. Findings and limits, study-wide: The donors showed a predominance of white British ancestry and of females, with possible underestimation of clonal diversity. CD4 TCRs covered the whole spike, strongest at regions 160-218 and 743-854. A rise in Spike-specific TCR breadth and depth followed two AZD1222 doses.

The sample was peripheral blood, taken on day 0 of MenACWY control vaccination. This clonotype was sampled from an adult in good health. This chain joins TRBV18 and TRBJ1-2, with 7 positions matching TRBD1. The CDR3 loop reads CASSPRQGVDYGYTF. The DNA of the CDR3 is TGTGCCAGCTCACCACGCCAGGGGGTGGACTATGGCTACACCTTC.